These T cell receptor beta chains were read from a single sample in a study of blood T cell repertoires in COVID-19. Measured with immunoSEQ multiplex PCR; TCRdb has only the in-frame clones, and not every one. The table lists around 290,000 clones, approximately 86% of them singletons. The sample was PBMCs or T cells enriched from blood (not recorded which). These receptors all come from a woman younger than 45 who had recovered from COVID-19. The CDR3 runs from the conserved cysteine through the conserved F or W. A D gene is named only where the DNA matches it firmly. Clone size is not always given. Where it is, it says once, few, many or a class for expanded clones.

d_gene	abundance	v_gene	j_gene	CDR3aa	CDR3nt
.	.	TRBV28	TRBJ1-2	CASSLLRGWYGYTF	TGTGCCAGCAGTTTATTAAGGGGTTGGTATGGCTACACCTTC
TRBD1	.	TRBV11-2	TRBJ2-4	CASSYGTGSKNIQYF	TGTGCCAGCAGCTATGGGACAGGGTCCAAAAACATTCAGTACTTC
.	.	TRBV2	TRBJ1-3	CAAKRAGNTIYF	TGTGCCGCCAAGAGGGCTGGAAACACCATATATTTT
.	.	TRBV11-2	TRBJ1-1	CASSLGTPLEAFF	TGTGCCAGCAGCCTAGGGACACCACTTGAAGCTTTCTTT
.	.	TRBV14	TRBJ2-2	CASESGGELFF	TGTGCCAGCGAGTCGGGTGGGGAGCTGTTTTTT
.	few	TRBV7-9	TRBJ2-7	CASSAGLLTYEQYF	TGTGCCAGCAGCGCAGGATTGCTAACCTACGAGCAGTACTTC
.	.	TRBV15	TRBJ2-2	CATSRDQGASGRLHTGELFF	TGTGCCACCAGCAGAGATCAGGGGGCGAGCGGGAGGCTCCACACCGGGGAGCTGTTTTTT
TRBD1	.	TRBV30	TRBJ2-1	CARRQGNEQFF	TGTGCCCGTAGACAGGGAAATGAGCAGTTCTTC
.	.	TRBV11-2	TRBJ1-1	CASSLGGGGTEAFF	TGTGCCAGCAGCTTAGGGGGGGGCGGCACTGAAGCTTTCTTT
.	.	TRBV4-1	TRBJ2-6	CASSQGSGVSGANVLTF	TGCGCCAGCAGCCAAGGGTCGGGAGTCTCTGGGGCCAACGTCCTGACTTTC
.	.	TRBV29-1	TRBJ2-1	CSVAPLSRVINEQFF	TGCAGCGTTGCTCCCTTGAGCCGGGTTATCAATGAGCAGTTCTTC
.	.	TRBV6-5	TRBJ1-2	CASSLTGDYGYTF	TGTGCCAGCAGCCTCACGGGGGACTATGGCTACACCTTC
TRBD1	.	TRBV5-4	TRBJ1-1	CASSLGTGNTEAFF	TGTGCCAGCAGCTTGGGGACAGGGAACACTGAAGCTTTCTTT
.	.	TRBV9	TRBJ2-2	CASSVAGSTGELFF	TGTGCCAGCAGCGTAGCCGGGTCGACCGGGGAGCTGTTTTTT
TRBD2	.	TRBV6-5	TRBJ2-1	CASSYGTSGSNEQFF	TGTGCCAGCAGTTACGGGACTAGCGGGTCCAATGAGCAGTTCTTC
TRBD1	once	TRBV29-1	TRBJ2-4	CSVIDRDGSSNIQYF	TGCAGCGTAATAGACAGGGACGGTAGTAGTAACATTCAGTACTTC
.	.	TRBV11-2	TRBJ2-5	CASSLDWGDRETQYF	TGTGCCAGCAGCTTAGATTGGGGGGATCGAGAGACCCAGTACTTC